This T cell receptor beta chain was recorded in a study of spatial heterogeneity in lung cancer. Across the study: The average count in raw reads for each unique TCR and UMI combination exceeded 8.5 appearances.

The germline V gene has CDR1 LNHDA and CDR2 SQIVND (reference sequence). J lost 5 bases, V lost 4 bases, and 7 bases had no gene match. This CDR3 spans 15 amino acids. By share, this clonotype counts as medium-sized (0.01 to 0.1%). This beta chain was picked up by a library intended for alpha chains and is off target, so its count carries little meaning. Sample time point: sample taken at primary tumor resection. In each case, whole RNA from tumor, nontumor lung or frozen PBMC was sequenced unsorted. There were some 70 donors, all of them untreated patients with early-stage non-small cell lung cancer. TCRdb reprocessed the 5' RACE reads with MiXCR, giving one entry per CDR3 protein. The sample shows roughly 6,900 distinct CDR3 sequences, 4.5% to 7% of them seen only once.

The sequence was collected from a female donor with early-stage non-small cell lung cancer. The input for sequencing was normal lung tissue next to the tumor, taken at surgery. This chain links TRBV19 with TRBJ2-7, with 11 bases lining up with TRBD2. The CDR3 protein is CASSRELAGEDEQYF. The CDR3 DNA is TGTGCCAGTAGTAGAGAACTAGCGGGAGAGGACGAGCAGTACTTC.